Sequencing of this TCR beta chain was carried out in a study of blood T cell repertoires in COVID-19. Across the study: Sites in the United States, Italy and Spain provided acute and convalescent COVID-19 samples.

Germline V lookup: CDR1 MDHEN, CDR2 SYDVKM. This CDR3 has 13 residues. V dropped 2 bases and J dropped 8 bases, with 10 bases sitting between them. Some clones are missing from TCRdb's copy, which holds only in-frame ones; the method was immunoSEQ multiplex PCR. The sample consists of roughly 8,200 clones, around 85% of them appearing once. The sequencing sample was made of peripheral blood. This TCR came from a human donor with active COVID-19. The donor label of this sample is uncertain. The V call is TRBV28, the J call TRBJ1-5; D uncertain. CDR3: CASSLTGWKPQHF. Written as DNA, the CDR3 is TGTGCCAGCAGTTTAACGGGGTGGAAGCCCCAGCATTTT.